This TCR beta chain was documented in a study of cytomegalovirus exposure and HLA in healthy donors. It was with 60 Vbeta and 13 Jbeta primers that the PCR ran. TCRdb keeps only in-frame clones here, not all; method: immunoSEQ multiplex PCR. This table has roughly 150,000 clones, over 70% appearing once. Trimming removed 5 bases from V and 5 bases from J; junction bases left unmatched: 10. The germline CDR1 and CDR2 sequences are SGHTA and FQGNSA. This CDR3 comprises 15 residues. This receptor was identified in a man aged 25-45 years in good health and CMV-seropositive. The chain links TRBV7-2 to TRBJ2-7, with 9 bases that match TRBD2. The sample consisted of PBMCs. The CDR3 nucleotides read TGTGCCAGCAGCCCTGGGGGGCTAGCGGGGCACGAGCAGTACTTC. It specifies CASSPGGLAGHEQYF.